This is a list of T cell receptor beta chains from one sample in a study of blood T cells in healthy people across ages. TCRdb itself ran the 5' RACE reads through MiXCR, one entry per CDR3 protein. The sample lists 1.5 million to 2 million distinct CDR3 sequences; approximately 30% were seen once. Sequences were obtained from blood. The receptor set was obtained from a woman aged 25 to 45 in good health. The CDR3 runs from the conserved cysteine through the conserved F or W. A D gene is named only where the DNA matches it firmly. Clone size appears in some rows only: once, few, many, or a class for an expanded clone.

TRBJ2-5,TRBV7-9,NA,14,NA,CASTNGRVQETQYF,TGTGCCAGCACCAACGGACGGGTCCAAGAGACCCAGTACTTC
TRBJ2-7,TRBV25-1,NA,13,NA,CASTQGSYYEQYF,TGTGCCAGCACTCAGGGGTCCTACTACGAGCAGTACTTC
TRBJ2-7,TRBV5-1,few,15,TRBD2,CASSTLAGEVDEQYF,TGCGCCAGCAGCACCTTAGCGGGGGAAGTCGATGAGCAGTACTTC
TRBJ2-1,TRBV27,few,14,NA,CATGPASGYNEQFF,TGTGCCACGGGCCCGGCTAGTGGTTACAATGAGCAGTTCTTC
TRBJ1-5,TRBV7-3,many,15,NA,CASSPTSGTNQPQHF,TGTGCCAGCAGCCCGACATCCGGGACGAATCAGCCCCAGCATTTT
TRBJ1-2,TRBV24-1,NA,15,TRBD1,CATSDGGQGSYGYTF,TGTGCCACCAGTGACGGGGGACAGGGGAGCTATGGCTACACCTTC
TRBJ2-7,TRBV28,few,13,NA,CASSILGETEQYF,TGTGCCAGCAGTATCCTGGGAGAAACCGAGCAGTACTTC
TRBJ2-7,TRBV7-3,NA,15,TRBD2,CASSFLAERYNEQYF,TGTGCCAGCAGCTTCCTAGCGGAGCGTTACAATGAGCAGTACTTC
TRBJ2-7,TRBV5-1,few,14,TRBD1,CASSDGDSHHEQYF,TGCGCCAGCAGCGACGGGGACAGTCATCACGAGCAGTACTTC
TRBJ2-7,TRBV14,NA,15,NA,CASSQVSGNPYEQYF,TGTGCCAGCAGCCAAGTTTCAGGGAACCCCTACGAGCAGTACTTC
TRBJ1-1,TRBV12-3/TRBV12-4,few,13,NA,CASRTELGTEAFF,TGTGCCAGCAGGACCGAGTTGGGGACTGAAGCTTTCTTT
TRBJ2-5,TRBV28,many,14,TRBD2,CASSPVGGQETQYF,TGTGCCAGTTCCCCCGTGGGGGGGCAAGAGACCCAGTACTTC
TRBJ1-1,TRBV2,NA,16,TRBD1,CASRGGLGVKNTEAFF,TGTGCCAGCAGAGGGGGCCTGGGGGTAAAGAACACTGAAGCTTTCTTT
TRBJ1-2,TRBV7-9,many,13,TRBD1,CARTGEADYGYTF,TGTGCCAGGACAGGGGAGGCGGACTATGGCTACACCTTC
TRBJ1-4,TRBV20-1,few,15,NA,CSAISQEIRNEKLFF,TGCAGTGCCATTAGCCAGGAGATCCGCAATGAAAAACTGTTTTTT
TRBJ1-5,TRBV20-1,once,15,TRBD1,CSARQGTDFNQPQHF,TGCAGTGCCAGACAGGGAACGGACTTCAATCAGCCCCAGCATTTT
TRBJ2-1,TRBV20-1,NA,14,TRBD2,CSAMSGGDYNEQFF,TGCAGTGCTATGAGCGGGGGGGACTACAATGAGCAGTTCTTC
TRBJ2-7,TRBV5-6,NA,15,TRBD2,CASSLLEREGGEQYF,TGTGCCAGCAGCTTGTTGGAGCGGGAGGGTGGGGAGCAGTACTTC
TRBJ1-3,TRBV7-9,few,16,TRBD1,CASSSGTGSPGNTIYF,TGTGCCAGCAGCTCCGGGACAGGGTCGCCTGGAAACACCATATATTTT
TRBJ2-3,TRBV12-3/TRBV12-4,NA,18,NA,CASSFGVGGASGTDTQYF,TGTGCCAGCAGTTTCGGGGTAGGGGGGGCGTCTGGCACAGATACGCAGTATTTT
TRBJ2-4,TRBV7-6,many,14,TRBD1,CASSLDPGQGHQYF,TGTGCCAGCAGCTTAGATCCGGGACAGGGGCATCAGTACTTC
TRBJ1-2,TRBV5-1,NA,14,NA,CATKGESPVAGYTF,TGCGCCACCAAGGGGGAAAGCCCCGTGGCTGGCTACACCTTC
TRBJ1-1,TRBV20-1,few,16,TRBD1,CSARDAGTGVSTEAFF,TGCAGTGCTAGAGACGCCGGGACAGGGGTGAGCACTGAAGCTTTCTTT
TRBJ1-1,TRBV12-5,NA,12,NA,CASGLSGPEAFF,TGTGCTAGTGGTTTGTCGGGACCTGAAGCTTTCTTT
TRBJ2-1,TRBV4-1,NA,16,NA,CASGQDLVSLVNEQFF,TGCGCCAGCGGCCAAGATCTGGTCAGCCTGGTCAATGAGCAGTTCTTC
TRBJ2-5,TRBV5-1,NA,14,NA,CASTGGPRGETQYF,TGCGCCAGCACCGGGGGTCCCAGGGGAGAGACCCAGTACTTC
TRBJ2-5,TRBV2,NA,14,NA,CASSENSRGETQYF,TGTGCCAGCAGTGAAAATAGCAGGGGAGAGACCCAGTACTTC
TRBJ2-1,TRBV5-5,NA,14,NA,CASSFDGRSIEQFF,TGTGCCAGCAGCTTCGACGGCAGAAGCATCGAGCAGTTCTTC